This TCR beta chain is from a study of shared clonotypes between healthy human individuals. The CDR3 is made up of 15 amino acids. CDR1 is SGHNT and CDR2 is YYREEE in the germline V gene (reference sequence). V dropped 2 bases and J dropped 5 bases, with 16 bases sitting between them. Sequencing was performed with immunoSEQ multiplex PCR; in TCRdb, only in-frame clones are kept and a portion is missing. The sample yields approximately 2,000,000 clones, over 85% seen once. With regard to this clone: Its matching antigen is unknown.

CD45RO-negative CD8 cells positively selected for CCR7 made up the naive population, which excluded terminally differentiated effector memory CD45RA+ cells. Donors, without exception, were Caucasian adults residing in Nashville, Tennessee. Findings and caveats of the study: Richness estimates generally favored naive over memory subsets. Among donors, sharing of clonotypes was expected to be affected by sequencing depth.

This TCR was recovered from a man aged 18 to 29 in good health. Some clones in this sample may be carry-over from other donors' samples. V gene TRBV5-4 combines with J gene TRBJ1-1, with a tentative D call TRBD1 (6 bases). The specimen was naive CD8+ T cells from PBMCs. In nucleotides, the CDR3 is TGTGCCAGCAGCTTCGGGAAGGGGGAGGGGACTGAAGCTTTCTTT. Residues: CASSFGKGEGTEAFF.